Listed below are T cell receptor beta chains from one sample, sequenced in a study of blood T cells in healthy people across ages. TCRdb reprocessed the 5' RACE reads via MiXCR and lists one record per CDR3 protein. Among fewer than 800,000 distinct CDR3 sequences, about 32% were seen once, and the ten largest hold 15%. Sequencing used blood. These receptor sequences come from a woman older than 75 in good health. Each CDR3 is given without its conserved first and last residue. Each record gives: V gene, CDR3 protein.

>TRBV6-5
ASRPGLEETQY
>TRBV5-5
ASSRGTLIGEKLF
>TRBV7-2
ASSLSPGQGEQY
>TRBV2
ASKRDGNTEAF
>TRBV20-1
SARGFPSGATSTDTQY
>TRBV5-1
ASSLVSRPSNTEAF
>TRBV7-2
ASSFWVGGTDTQY
>TRBV4-2
ASSQDWGTGMIRNEQF
>TRBV9
ASSADRAPYNEQF
>TRBV5-1
ASGTLRDTQDTQY
>TRBV20-1
SAKSDRVRKAF
>TRBV7-2
ASSPLGEGYSPLH
>TRBV7-2
ASSLQGPTLDNEQF
>TRBV12-3/TRBV12-4
ASSLDRVHTGELF